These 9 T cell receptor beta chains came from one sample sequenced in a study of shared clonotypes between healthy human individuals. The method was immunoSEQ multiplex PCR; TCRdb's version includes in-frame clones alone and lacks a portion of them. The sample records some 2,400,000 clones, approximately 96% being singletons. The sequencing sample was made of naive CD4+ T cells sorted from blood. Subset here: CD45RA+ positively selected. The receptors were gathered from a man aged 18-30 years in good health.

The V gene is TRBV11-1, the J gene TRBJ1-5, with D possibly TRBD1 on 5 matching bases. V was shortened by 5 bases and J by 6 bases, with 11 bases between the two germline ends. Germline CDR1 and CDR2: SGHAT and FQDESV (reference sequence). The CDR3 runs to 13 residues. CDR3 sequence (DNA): TGTGCCAGCAGCCCCGGGGGAACTCAGCCCCAGCATTTT. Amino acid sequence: CASSPGGTQPQHF.

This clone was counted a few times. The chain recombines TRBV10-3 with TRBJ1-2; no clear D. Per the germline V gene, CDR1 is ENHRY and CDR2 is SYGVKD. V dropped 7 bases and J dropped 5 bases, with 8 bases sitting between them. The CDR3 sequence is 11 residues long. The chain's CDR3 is CAINPGYGYTF. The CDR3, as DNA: TGTGCCATCAACCCGGGGTATGGCTACACCTTC.

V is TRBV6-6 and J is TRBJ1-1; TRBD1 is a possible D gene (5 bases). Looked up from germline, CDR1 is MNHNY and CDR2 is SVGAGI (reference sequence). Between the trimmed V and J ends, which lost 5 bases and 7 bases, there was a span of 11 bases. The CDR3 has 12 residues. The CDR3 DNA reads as TGTGCCAGCAGTCTCGACAGACTTGAAGCTTTCTTT. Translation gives CASSLDRLEAFF.

CDR3 region: CASSQGFRKNIQYF. The CDR3 nucleotides are TGCGCCAGCAGCCAAGGTTTCAGAAAAAACATTCAGTACTTC. This rearrangement joins TRBV4-1 to TRBJ2-4, with D unclear. The CDR3 runs to 14 residues. V was trimmed by 1 base and J by 4 bases, leaving 8 bases between them. Per germline, CDR1 MGHRA and CDR2 YSYEKL.

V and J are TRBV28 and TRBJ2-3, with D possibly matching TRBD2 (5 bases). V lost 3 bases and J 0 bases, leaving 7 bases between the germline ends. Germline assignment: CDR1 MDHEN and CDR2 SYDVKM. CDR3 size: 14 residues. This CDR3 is CASSFSDSTDTQYF. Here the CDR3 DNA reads TGTGCCAGCAGTTTTAGCGATAGCACAGATACGCAGTATTTT.

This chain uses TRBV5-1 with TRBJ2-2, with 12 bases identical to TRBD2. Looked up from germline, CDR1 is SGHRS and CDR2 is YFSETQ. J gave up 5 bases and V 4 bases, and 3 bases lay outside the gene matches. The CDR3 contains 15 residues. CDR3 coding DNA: TGCGCCAGCAGCACCGGACTAGCGGGGACCGGGGAGCTGTTTTTT. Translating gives CASSTGLAGTGELFF. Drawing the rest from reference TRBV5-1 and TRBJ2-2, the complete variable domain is KAGVTQTPRYLIKTRGQQVTLSCSPISGHRSVSWYQQTPGQGLQFLFEYFSETQRNKGNFPGRFSGRQFSNSRSEMNVSTLELGDSALYLCASSTGLAGTGELFFGEGSRLTVL.

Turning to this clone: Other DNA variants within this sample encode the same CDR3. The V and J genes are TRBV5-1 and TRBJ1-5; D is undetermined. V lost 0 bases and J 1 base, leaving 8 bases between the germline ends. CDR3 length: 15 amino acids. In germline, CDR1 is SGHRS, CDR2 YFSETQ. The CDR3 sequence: CASSLGPTSNQPQHF. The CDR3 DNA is TGCGCCAGCAGCTTGGGACCGACCAGCAATCAGCCCCAGCATTTT.

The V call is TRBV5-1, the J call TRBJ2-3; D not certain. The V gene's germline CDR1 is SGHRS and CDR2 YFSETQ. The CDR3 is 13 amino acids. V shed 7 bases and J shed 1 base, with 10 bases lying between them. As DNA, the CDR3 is TGCGCCAGCGGGCTACCGGGCACAGATACGCAGTATTTT. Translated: CASGLPGTDTQYF.

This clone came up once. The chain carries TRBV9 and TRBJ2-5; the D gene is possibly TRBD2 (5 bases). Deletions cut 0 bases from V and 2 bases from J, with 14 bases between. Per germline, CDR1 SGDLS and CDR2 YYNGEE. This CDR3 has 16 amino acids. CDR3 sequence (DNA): TGTGCCAGCAGCGTAGCTGTGGGCGGGTCACAAGAGACCCAGTACTTC. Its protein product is CASSVAVGGSQETQYF.